This record covers a single T cell receptor (beta chain). This CDR3 has 15 amino acids. Germline assignment: CDR1 MGHRA and CDR2 YSYEKL. V lost 3 bases and J lost 0, with 11 bases in between. Profiled with immunoSEQ multiplex PCR; TCRdb holds only in-frame clones, not every one. The sample contains more than 40,000 clones, about 93% of which appear only once. The data originate from a study of brain T cells in children with intractable seizures. The source was peripheral blood, collected at surgery. The source of this sequence is a girl aged 2 to 10 with tuberous sclerosis and intractable seizures. The chain carries TRBV4-1 and TRBJ1-2, with D unresolved. CDR3 nucleotide sequence: TGCGCCAGCAGCCACCTATTGGGGACTAACTATGGCTACACCTTC. Amino acids: CASSHLLGTNYGYTF.